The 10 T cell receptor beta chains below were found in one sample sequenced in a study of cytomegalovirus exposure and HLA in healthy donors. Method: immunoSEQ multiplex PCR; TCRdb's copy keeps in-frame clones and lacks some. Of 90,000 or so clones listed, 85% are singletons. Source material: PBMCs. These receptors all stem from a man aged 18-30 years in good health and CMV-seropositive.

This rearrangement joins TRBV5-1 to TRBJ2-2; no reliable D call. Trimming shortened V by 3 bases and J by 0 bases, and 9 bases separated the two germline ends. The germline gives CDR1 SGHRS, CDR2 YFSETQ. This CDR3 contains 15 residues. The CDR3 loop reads CASSSPEANTGELFF. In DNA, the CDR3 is TGCGCCAGCAGCTCCCCTGAGGCGAACACCGGGGAGCTGTTTTTT.

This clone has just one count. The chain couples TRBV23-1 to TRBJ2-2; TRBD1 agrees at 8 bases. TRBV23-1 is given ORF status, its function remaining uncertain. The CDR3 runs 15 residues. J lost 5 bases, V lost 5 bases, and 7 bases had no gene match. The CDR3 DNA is TGCGCCAGCAGTGAGAGACAGGGGCCAACCGGGGAGCTGTTTTTT. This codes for CASSERQGPTGELFF.

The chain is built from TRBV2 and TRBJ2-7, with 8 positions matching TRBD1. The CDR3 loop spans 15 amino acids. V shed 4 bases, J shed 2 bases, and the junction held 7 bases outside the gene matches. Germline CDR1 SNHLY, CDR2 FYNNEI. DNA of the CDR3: TGTGCCAGCAGTGGTCAACAGGGGGACCCCTACGAGCAGTACGTC. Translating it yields CASSGQQGDPYEQYV.

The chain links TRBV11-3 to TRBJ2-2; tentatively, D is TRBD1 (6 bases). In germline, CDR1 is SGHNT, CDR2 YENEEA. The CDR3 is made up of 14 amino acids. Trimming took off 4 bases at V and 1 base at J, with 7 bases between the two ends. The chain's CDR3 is CASSSQGNTGELFF. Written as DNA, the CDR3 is TGTGCCAGCAGCTCACAGGGGAACACCGGGGAGCTGTTTTTT.

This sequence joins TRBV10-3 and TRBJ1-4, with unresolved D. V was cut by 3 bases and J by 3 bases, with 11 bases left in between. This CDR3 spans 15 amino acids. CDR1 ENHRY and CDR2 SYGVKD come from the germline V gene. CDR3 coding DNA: TGTGCCATCAGTGAAACTACGCTGGCTAATGAAAAACTGTTTTTT. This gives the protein CAISETTLANEKLFF.

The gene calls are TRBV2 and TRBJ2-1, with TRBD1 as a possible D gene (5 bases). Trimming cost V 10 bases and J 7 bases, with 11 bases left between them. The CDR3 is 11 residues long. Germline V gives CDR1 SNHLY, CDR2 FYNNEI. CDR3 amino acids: CAIPRENEQFF. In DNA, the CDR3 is TGTGCCATCCCCAGGGAAAATGAGCAGTTCTTC. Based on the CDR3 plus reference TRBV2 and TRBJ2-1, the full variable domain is EPEVTQTPSHQVTQMGQEVILRCVPISNHLYFYWYRQILGQKVEFLVSFYNNEISEKSEIFDDQFSVERPDGSNFTLKIRSTKLEDSAMYFCAIPRENEQFFGPGTRLTVL.

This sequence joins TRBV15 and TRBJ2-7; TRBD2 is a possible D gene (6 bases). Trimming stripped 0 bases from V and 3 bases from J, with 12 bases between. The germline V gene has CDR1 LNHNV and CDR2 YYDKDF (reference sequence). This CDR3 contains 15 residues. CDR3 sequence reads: CATSRDQGLGYEQYV. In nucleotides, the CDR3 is TGTGCCACCAGCAGAGATCAGGGACTGGGCTACGAGCAGTACGTC.

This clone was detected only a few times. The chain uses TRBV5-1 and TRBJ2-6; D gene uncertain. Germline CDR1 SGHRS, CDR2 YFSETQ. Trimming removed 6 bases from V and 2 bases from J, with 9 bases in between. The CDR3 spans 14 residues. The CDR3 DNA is TGCGCCAGCACCTATAAAGCTGGGGCCAACGTCCTGACTTTC. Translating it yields CASTYKAGANVLTF.

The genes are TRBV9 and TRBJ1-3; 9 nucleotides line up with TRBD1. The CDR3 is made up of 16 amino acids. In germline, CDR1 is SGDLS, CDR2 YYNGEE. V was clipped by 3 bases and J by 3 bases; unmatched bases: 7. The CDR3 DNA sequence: TGTGCCAGCAGCGCGAGGGGACAGGGAGGTGGAAACACCATATATTTT. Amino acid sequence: CASSARGQGGGNTIYF.

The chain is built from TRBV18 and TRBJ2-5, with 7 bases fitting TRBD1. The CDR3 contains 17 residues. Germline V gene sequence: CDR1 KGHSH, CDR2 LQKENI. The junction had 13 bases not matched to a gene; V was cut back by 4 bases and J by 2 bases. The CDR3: CASSQFPGQLDQETQYF. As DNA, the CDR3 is TGTGCCAGCTCACAGTTCCCGGGACAGCTCGATCAAGAGACCCAGTACTTC.